This T cell receptor beta chain was observed in a study of blood T cell repertoires in COVID-19. The wider study: Some COVID-19 samples were acute and others convalescent; all came from the United States, Italy and Spain. Nucleic acid was either cDNA or gDNA, and it came from T cells, B-cell-depleted T cells, or PBMCs.

Here immunoSEQ multiplex PCR was the method, and the copy in TCRdb shows in-frame clones only, minus some. Here the sample spans around 100,000 clones, roughly 92% being singletons. CDR1 and CDR2 (germline): SNHLY, FYNNEI. The CDR3 is 17 residues long. Trimming removed 7 bases from V and 5 bases from J; junction bases left unmatched: 14. The sample was peripheral blood. This sequence joins TRBV2 and TRBJ2-5, with TRBD2 matching 12 bases. This TCR derives from a man aged 45-65 years with active COVID-19. The CDR3 DNA follows: TGTGCCAGCAATCTTCAATCTAGCGGGAGGGGACGGGAGACCCAGTACTTC. It translates to CASNLQSSGRGRETQYF.